Here is one T cell receptor (beta chain) with its context. The antigen remains unidentified. This CDR3 is also generated by other DNA sequences in the sample. What was sequenced were expressed TCRB transcripts, since all of the isolated RNA had been reverse transcribed. The repertoire was sequenced with immunoSEQ multiplex PCR; TCRdb's copy has only in-frame clones and lacks some. The sample has about 710,000 clones; over 12% are singletons. The entry originates in a study of beta chain features in type 1 diabetes. This CDR3 is 13 amino acids long. Germline V gives CDR1 SQVTM, CDR2 ANQGSEA. With 5 bases removed from V and 0 bases from J, the gap between germline ends came to 8 bases. Whole-study results and caveats: Moderately but significantly shorter TCRB CDR3s were found in Type 1 diabetes patients in all four CD4+ subsets.

The sequencing input was naive CD4+ T cells from blood. V and J are TRBV29-1 and TRBJ1-5; D possibly corresponds to TRBD1 (5 bases). This TCR came from a young man with type 1 diabetes. CDR3 sequence (DNA): TGCAGCGTTTCCGGGGGTAGCAATCAGCCCCAGCATTTT. Translation: CSVSGGSNQPQHF.